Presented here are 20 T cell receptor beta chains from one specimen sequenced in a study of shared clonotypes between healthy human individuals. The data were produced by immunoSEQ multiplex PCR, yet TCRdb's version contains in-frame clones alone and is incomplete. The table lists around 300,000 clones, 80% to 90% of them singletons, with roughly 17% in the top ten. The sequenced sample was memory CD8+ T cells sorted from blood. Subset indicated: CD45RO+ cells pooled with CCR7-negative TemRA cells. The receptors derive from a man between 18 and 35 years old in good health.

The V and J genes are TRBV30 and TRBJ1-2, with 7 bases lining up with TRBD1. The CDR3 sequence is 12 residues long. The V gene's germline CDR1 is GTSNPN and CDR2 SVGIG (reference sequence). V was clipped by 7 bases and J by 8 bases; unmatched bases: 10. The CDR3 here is CAYHDREAGYTF. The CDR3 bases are TGTGCCTACCACGACAGGGAGGCAGGCTACACCTTC.

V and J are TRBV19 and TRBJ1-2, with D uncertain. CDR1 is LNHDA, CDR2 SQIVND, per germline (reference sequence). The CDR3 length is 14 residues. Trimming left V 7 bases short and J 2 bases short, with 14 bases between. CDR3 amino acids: CASTTDTVNYGYTF. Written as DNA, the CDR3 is TGTGCCAGTACTACTGACACAGTGAACTATGGCTACACCTTC.

Written as DNA, the CDR3 is TGTGCCAGCAGTCCCATTGGACTAGCGAGCACAGATACGCAGTATTTT. This gives the protein CASSPIGLASTDTQYF. The J gene is TRBJ2-3, the V gene TRBV27; 9 bases map to TRBD2. CDR1 is MNHEY and CDR2 is SMNVEV in the germline V gene (reference sequence). The CDR3 has 16 amino acids. With V trimmed by 5 bases and J by 0 bases, 6 bases remained unmatched.

CDR3 nucleotide sequence: TGCACCAGCAGCCAAGATGAAGGGGGGCAGTCCTACAATGAGCAGTTCTTC. Translating it yields CTSSQDEGGQSYNEQFF. This sequence joins TRBV1 and TRBJ2-1. TRBV1 is reported as a pseudogene. This CDR3 has 17 amino acids.

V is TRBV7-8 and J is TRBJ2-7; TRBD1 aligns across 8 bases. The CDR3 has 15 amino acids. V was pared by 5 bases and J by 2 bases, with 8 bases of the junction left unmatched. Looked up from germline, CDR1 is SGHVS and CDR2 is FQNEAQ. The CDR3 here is CASSLSTGEAYEQYF. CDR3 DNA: TGTGCCAGCAGCCTATCGACAGGGGAGGCCTACGAGCAGTACTTC. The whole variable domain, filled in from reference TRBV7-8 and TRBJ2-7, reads GAGVSQSPRYKVAKRGQDVALRCDPISGHVSLFWYQQALGQGPEFLTYFQNEAQLDKSGLPSDRFFAERPEGSVSTLKIQRTQQEDSAVYLCASSLSTGEAYEQYFGPGTRLTVT.

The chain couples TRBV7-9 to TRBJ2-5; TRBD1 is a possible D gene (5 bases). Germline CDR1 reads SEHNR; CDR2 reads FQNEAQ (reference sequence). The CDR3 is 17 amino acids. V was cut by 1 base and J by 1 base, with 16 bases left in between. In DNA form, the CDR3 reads TGTGCCAGCAGCTTAGGAGCAGGGCCTTCAACCCAAGAGACCCAGTACTTC. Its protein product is CASSLGAGPSTQETQYF.

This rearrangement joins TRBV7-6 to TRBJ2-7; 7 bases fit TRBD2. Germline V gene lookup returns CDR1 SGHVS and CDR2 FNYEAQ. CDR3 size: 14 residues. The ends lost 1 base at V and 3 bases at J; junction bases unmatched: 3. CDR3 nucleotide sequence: TGTGCCAGCAGCTTAGGGGAGGGGATCTACGAGCAGTACTTC. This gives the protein CASSLGEGIYEQYF.

The CDR3 DNA is TGTGCCAGCAGCCCCCTGGGGCGAACTGAAGCTTTCTTT. Its protein product is CASSPLGRTEAFF. The rearrangement uses TRBV27 and TRBJ1-1, with D maybe TRBD1 (5 bases). The CDR3 extends over 13 amino acids. Germline CDR1 reads MNHEY; CDR2 reads SMNVEV (reference sequence). V dropped 6 bases and J dropped 5 bases, with 13 bases sitting between them.

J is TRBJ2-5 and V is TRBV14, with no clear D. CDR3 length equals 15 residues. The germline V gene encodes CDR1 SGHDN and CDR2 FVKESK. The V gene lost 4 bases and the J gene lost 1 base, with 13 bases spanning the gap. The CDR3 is CASSPLTASQETQYF. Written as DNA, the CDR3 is TGTGCCAGCAGCCCCCTGACTGCCTCCCAAGAGACCCAGTACTTC. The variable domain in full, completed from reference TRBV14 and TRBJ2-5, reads EAGVTQFPSHSVIEKGQTVTLRCDPISGHDNLYWYRRVMGKEIKFLLHFVKESKQDESGMPNNRFLAERTGGTYSTLKVQPAELEDSGVYFCASSPLTASQETQYFGPGTRLLVL.

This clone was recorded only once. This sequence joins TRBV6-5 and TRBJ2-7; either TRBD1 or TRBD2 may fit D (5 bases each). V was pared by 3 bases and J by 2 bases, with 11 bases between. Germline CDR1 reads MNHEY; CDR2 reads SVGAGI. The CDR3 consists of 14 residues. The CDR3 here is CASSYGGDPYEQYF. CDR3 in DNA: TGTGCCAGCAGTTATGGTGGGGACCCCTACGAGCAGTACTTC.

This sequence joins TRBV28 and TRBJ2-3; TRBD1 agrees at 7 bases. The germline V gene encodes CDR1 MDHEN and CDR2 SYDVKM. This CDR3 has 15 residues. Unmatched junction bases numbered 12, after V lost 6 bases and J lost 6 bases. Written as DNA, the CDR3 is TGTGCCAGCAGCCCTGTTGGGACAGCCGCGGATACGCAGTATTTT. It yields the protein CASSPVGTAADTQYF.

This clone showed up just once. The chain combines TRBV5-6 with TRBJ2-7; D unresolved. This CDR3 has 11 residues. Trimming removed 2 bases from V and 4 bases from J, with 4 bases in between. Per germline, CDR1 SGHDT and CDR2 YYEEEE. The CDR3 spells CASSFNYEQYF. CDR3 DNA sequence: TGTGCCAGCAGCTTTAATTACGAGCAGTACTTC.

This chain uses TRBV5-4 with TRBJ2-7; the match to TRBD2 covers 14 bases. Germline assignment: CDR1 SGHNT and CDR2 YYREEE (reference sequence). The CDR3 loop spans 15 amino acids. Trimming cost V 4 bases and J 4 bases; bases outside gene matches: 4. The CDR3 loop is CASSAWTSGGYEQYF. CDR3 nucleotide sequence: TGTGCCAGCAGCGCTTGGACTAGCGGGGGGTACGAGCAGTACTTC.

The CDR3 nucleotides read TGCGCCAGCAGCTACAGGTCCGCTCCGCGAGCCTACGAGCAGTACTTC. Residues: CASSYRSAPRAYEQYF. The chain carries TRBV4-1 and TRBJ2-7, with TRBD1 as a possible D gene (5 bases). Trimming removed 5 bases at V and 2 bases at J, with 19 bases between. This CDR3 is built from 16 residues. Germline CDR1 and CDR2: MGHRA and YSYEKL.

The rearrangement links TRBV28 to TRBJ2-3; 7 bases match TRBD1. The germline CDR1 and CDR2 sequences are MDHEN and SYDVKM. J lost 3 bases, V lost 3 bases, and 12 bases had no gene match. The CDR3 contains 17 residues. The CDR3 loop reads CASSFRVTGIETDTQYF. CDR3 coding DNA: TGTGCCAGCAGTTTCCGAGTGACAGGGATCGAGACAGATACGCAGTATTTT.

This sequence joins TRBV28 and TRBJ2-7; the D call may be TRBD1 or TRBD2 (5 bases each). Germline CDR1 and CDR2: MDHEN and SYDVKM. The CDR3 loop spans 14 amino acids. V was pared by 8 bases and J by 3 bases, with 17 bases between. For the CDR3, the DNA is TGTGCCAGCGGGAAAAGGGACGGATTCTACGAGCAGTACTTC. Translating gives CASGKRDGFYEQYF.

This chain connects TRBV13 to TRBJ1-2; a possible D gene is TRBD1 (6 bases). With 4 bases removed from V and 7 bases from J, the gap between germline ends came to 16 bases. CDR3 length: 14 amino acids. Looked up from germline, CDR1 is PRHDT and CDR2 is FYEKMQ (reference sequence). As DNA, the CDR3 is TGTGCCAGCAGCTCCTTGACAGGTTTGGGTGGCTACACCTTC. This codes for CASSSLTGLGGYTF.

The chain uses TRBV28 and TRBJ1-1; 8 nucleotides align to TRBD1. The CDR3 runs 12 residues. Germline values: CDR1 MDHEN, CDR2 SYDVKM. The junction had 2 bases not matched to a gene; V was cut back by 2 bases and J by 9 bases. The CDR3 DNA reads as TGTGCCAGCAGTTTAGGGACAGGACAAGCTTTCTTT. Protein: CASSLGTGQAFF. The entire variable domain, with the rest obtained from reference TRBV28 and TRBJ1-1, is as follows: DVKVTQSSRYLVKRTGEKVFLECVQDMDHENMFWYRQDPGLGLRLIYFSYDVKMKEKGDIPEGYSVSREKKERFSLILESASTNQTSMYLCASSLGTGQAFFGQGTRLTVV.

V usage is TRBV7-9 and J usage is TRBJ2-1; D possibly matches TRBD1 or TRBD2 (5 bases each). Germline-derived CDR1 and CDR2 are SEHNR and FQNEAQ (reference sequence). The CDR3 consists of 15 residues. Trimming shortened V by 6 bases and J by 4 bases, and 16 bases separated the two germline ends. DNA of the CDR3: TGTGCCAGCAGGCCCAAGGGACCTAATTACAATGAGCAGTTCTTC. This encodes CASRPKGPNYNEQFF.

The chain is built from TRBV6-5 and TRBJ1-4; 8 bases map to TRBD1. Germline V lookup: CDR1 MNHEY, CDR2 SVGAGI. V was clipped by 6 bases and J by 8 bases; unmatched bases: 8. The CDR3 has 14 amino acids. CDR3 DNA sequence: TGTGCCAGCAGCTTAGGACAGGGATACGAAAAACTGTTTTTT. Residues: CASSLGQGYEKLFF.